The present T cell receptor beta chain was sequenced within a study of T cell responses to AZD1222 COVID-19 vaccine. General study results and limits: Two doses of AZD1222 preceded a rise in Spike-specific TCR breadth and depth. Repertoires were obtained only post-peak T cell response. Donors were chiefly white British, with a greater number of females, and clonal diversity was perhaps underestimated.

Concerning this clone: Its target is unknown.

There are 13 residues in the CDR3. Deletions cut 9 bases from V and 4 bases from J, with 12 bases between. Germline V CDR1 and CDR2: KGHDR, SFDVKD. Generated by immunoSEQ multiplex PCR, the TCRdb table keeps only in-frame clones and is missing some. The sample holds more than 85,000 clones; 89% are singletons and the top ten take approximately 45%. The sequencing used peripheral blood, collected 28 days after the second AZD1222 dose. The TCR originated in an adult who received the AZD1222 COVID-19 vaccine. V is TRBV24-1 and J is TRBJ2-1; D is unclear. The CDR3: CATFIGRYNEQFF. The CDR3 coding sequence is TGTGCCACCTTTATAGGTAGGTACAATGAGCAGTTCTTC.